This T cell receptor beta chain was captured in a study of regulatory T cells in long-lasting Graves disease listed by TCRdb under 2021. About the full investigation: Persistent Graves' disease was defined as persistently positive TSH receptor autoantibodies together with antithyroid drug treatment for over 5 years. This study used TCR sequencing and RNA sequencing of peripheral blood to compare persistent Graves' disease patients against newly diagnosed Graves' disease patients. The study took place in China and was registered as a clinical trial. Persistent Graves' disease patients in the clinical cohort had taken antithyroid drugs for roughly ten years on average. A total of some 35 samples underwent TCR sequencing, from about 13 patients with persistent Graves' disease and some 20 patients with newly diagnosed Graves' disease.

The method was multiplex PCR. For sequencing, an Illumina HiSeq 4000 was employed. CDR3 regions were amplified by Arm-PCR with iRepertoire HTBI primers to construct TCR beta libraries. Before sequencing, the PCR products went through gel purification. Per the authors' processing: Gene usage analysis of CDR3 amino acid clonotypes relied on the approximately 60 TRBV and 12 to 15 TRBJ segments identified across samples. COPE and FqMerger were used to merge the filtered high-quality paired reads into contigs. BLAST was used to align contigs to IMGT TRBV, TRBD and TRBJ reference genes, and CDR3 was defined according to IMGT. Any clonotype with a frequency above 0.1% was classified as a highly expanded clone. Shannon entropy served as the measure of repertoire diversity, while the Gini coefficient captured V-J evenness. Clonotypes shared by more than one individual were considered public. The raw public reads went through TCRdb reprocessing: fastp at Q25, MiXCR clone calling, in-frame beta chains kept. When rows share a CDR3 protein, they turn into one entry using the most common DNA and genes. These V and J calls originate from TCRdb's pipeline instead of the authors' own analysis. The sample has approximately 380,000 distinct CDR3 sequences on record, less than 25% of them singletons. Clones ranked in the top ten supply around 21% of the sample.

The full study reports these points: Persistent patients shared more public clonotypes among themselves (around 2,500) than newly diagnosed patients did (about 970). The small sample size was acknowledged by the authors as a limitation that may reduce accuracy. Sequencing and analysis were limited to the TCR beta chain. Only peripheral blood was studied, because thyroid tissue, the primary lesion, was inaccessible. Preferential use of TRBV28, TRBJ1-2 and TRBJ2-5 was observed in persistent disease, whereas TRBV20-1 and TRBJ2-1 were favored in newly diagnosed disease. Persistent Graves' disease patients showed lower TCR Shannon entropy and fewer highly expanded clones than newly diagnosed patients, suggesting clonal expansion.

The CDR3, cysteine through phenylalanine, is 12 amino acids long. Left in the record is the CDR3 DNA by itself, 36 bases read in frame from the first base. Cut back by 7 bases and 7 bases, the V and J ends lie 11 bases apart. CDR1 and CDR2, looked up from the germline V gene, are MNHEY and SVGEGT. The sample's time point label, in plain terms: persistent/refractory GD, antithyroid drugs over 5 years with positive TRAb. For both TCR sequencing and RNA sequencing, RNA was extracted from PBMCs using TRIzol. The diagnosis of Graves' disease was made according to American Thyroid Association guidelines. Patients were recruited from an endocrinology department in Xi'an, China. Each patient gave 7.5 to 10 milliliters of peripheral blood, collected in an EDTA anticoagulant tube. Ficoll Paque Plus density gradient separation was used to isolate PBMCs, and no further T cell sorting was done. An Agilent 2100 Bioanalyzer and agarose gel were used to check RNA quality, while a NanoDrop 2000 measured RNA concentration.

This clonotype was seen only once. Its antigen target is currently unknown. Per-base qualities were not stored, and no clone one base away is much larger. One read amounts to weak evidence. This TCR came from a female donor with Graves disease. The rearrangement combines TRBV6-2 or TRBV6-3 with TRBJ1-5; no D segment can be confidently identified. The material sequenced was peripheral blood mononuclear cells (PBMCs), taken when the disease was refractory, from a patient treated with antithyroid drugs. Here is the DNA: TGTGCCAGCACGCGGCCGGGCCAGCCCCAGCATTTT. Translated, it gives CASTRPGQPQHF.